This T cell receptor (beta chain) was sequenced in a study of identical twins. Per the germline V gene, CDR1 is SGHTA and CDR2 is FQGNSA. CDR3 length: 14 residues. V lost 5 bases and J 1 base, leaving 11 bases between the germline ends. MiXCR was run by TCRdb on the 5' RACE reads, yielding one entry per CDR3 protein. The top ten clones hold 4% to 5.5% of a sample with over 600,000 distinct CDR3 sequences, around 20% of them seen once. This clonotype has a count of ten or more. In addition, the sample was reused for a study of T cells expressing NK-cell markers.

The chain uses TRBV7-2 and TRBJ2-5; D is uncertain. The sequenced material came from PBMCs. The source is a woman between 18 and 29 years old in good health. CDR3: CASSIGRFQETQYF. The CDR3 region has the DNA TGTGCCAGCAGCATTGGACGGTTCCAAGAGACCCAGTACTTC.